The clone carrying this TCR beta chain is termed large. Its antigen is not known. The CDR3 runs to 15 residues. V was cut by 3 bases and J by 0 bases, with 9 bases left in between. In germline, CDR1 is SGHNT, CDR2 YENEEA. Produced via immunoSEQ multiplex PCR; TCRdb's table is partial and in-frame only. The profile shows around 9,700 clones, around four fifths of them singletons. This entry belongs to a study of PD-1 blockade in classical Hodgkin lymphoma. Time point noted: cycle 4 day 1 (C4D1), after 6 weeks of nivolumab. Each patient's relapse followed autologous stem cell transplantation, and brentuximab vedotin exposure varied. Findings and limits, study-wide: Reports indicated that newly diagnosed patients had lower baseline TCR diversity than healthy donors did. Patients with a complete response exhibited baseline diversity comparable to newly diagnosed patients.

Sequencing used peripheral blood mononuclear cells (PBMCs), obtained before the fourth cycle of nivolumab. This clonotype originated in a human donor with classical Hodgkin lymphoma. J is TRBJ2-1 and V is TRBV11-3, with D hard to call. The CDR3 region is CASSLTPYSYNEQFF. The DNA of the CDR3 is TGTGCCAGCAGCTTGACGCCCTACTCCTACAATGAGCAGTTCTTC.